Below are 15 T cell receptor beta chains sequenced from a single sample in a study of OX40 agonist ivuxolimab in advanced cancers. Some clones are missing from TCRdb's copy, which holds only in-frame ones; the method was immunoSEQ multiplex PCR. The sample includes 60,000 to 75,000 clones, roughly 84% of them seen just once. The specimen comprised CD4+ or CD8+ T cells sorted from blood, sampled in a trial of the OX40 agonist ivuxolimab. These receptors all stem from an adult with an advanced solid tumor such as melanoma, head and neck, liver or kidney cancer.

This chain connects TRBV4-3 to TRBJ2-7, with D unclear. V lost 1 base, J lost 5 bases, and 9 bases lay in between. This CDR3 has 13 residues. CDR1 is LGHNA and CDR2 is YSLEER in the germline V gene. CDR3 loop: CASSQGLGNEQYF. In nucleotides, the CDR3 is TGCGCCAGCAGCCAAGGACTGGGAAACGAGCAGTACTTC.

The sample holds a few counts of this clone. The J gene is TRBJ1-5, the V gene TRBV5-6; no reliable D call. Trimming removed 1 base at V and 5 bases at J, with 7 bases between. The V gene's germline CDR1 is SGHDT and CDR2 YYEEEE. The CDR3 consists of 13 residues. The CDR3 region is CASSLSIDQPQHF. CDR3 DNA: TGTGCCAGCAGCTTGTCGATAGATCAGCCCCAGCATTTT.

The V and J genes are TRBV28 and TRBJ1-6; 9 nucleotides align to TRBD1. The CDR3 runs 16 residues. Germline values: CDR1 MDHEN, CDR2 SYDVKM. After removal of 3 bases from V and 9 bases from J, the junction contained 9 bases not matched to a gene. DNA of the CDR3: TGTGCCAGCAGTTTTTACAGGGGGCGTCTCGGTTCACCCCTCCACTTT. Translated, it gives CASSFYRGRLGSPLHF. Filled out from reference TRBV28 and TRBJ1-6, the complete variable domain reads DVKVTQSSRYLVKRTGEKVFLECVQDMDHENMFWYRQDPGLGLRLIYFSYDVKMKEKGDIPEGYSVSREKKERFSLILESASTNQTSMYLCASSFYRGRLGSPLHFGNGTRLTVT.

The rearrangement links TRBV18 to TRBJ2-2; either TRBD1 or TRBD2 may fit D (5 bases each). Trimming shortened V by 2 bases and J by 0 bases, and 13 bases separated the two germline ends. CDR3 size: 17 residues. Germline loops: CDR1 KGHSH, CDR2 LQKENI. The CDR3 loop reads CASSPSVRGPNTGELFF. CDR3 bases: TGTGCCAGCTCACCATCCGTCCGGGGCCCGAACACCGGGGAGCTGTTTTTT.

V is TRBV5-8 and J is TRBJ1-4, with TRBD1 matching over 7 bases. Germline CDR1 and CDR2: SGHTS and YDEGEE. This CDR3 region has 16 residues. With V trimmed by 4 bases and J by 5 bases, 11 bases remained unmatched. CDR3 nucleotides: TGTGCCAGCAGCCAAGGAGGTAACAGGGGAAATGAAAAACTGTTTTTT. It encodes CASSQGGNRGNEKLFF.

This clone was seen a single time. DNA for the CDR3: TGTGCCATCAGTGATATAGCGGGAGATACAAGGAGGTATCTGTTCTTC. Translated: CAISDIAGDTRRYLFF. The chain links TRBV10-3 to TRBJ2-1; 9 bases align to TRBD2. V trimming: 3 bases; J trimming: 15 bases; junction bases outside the gene matches: 18. The CDR3 covers 16 residues. Germline V gene sequence: CDR1 ENHRY, CDR2 SYGVKD.

This chain connects TRBV7-9 to TRBJ1-6, with TRBD1 as a possible D gene (6 bases). The CDR3 sequence is 14 residues long. The V end was cut by 2 bases, the J end by 7 bases, with 9 bases between. Germline V CDR1 and CDR2: SEHNR, FQNEAQ (reference sequence). This chain's CDR3 is CASSLPGENSPLHF. The CDR3 nucleotides read TGTGCCAGCAGCTTACCAGGGGAGAATTCACCCCTCCACTTT.

The chain employs TRBV7-2 and TRBJ1-3; tentative D call: TRBD1 (5 bases). Germline V gene lookup returns CDR1 SGHTA and CDR2 FQGNSA. The CDR3 is 18 amino acids. Deletions cut 2 bases from V and 0 bases from J, with 17 bases between. The CDR3 here is CASSLQVGDLLSGNTIYF. CDR3 in DNA: TGTGCCAGCAGCTTACAAGTTGGGGACTTACTCTCTGGAAACACCATATATTTT.

This clone appeared a single time. V gene TRBV28 combines with J gene TRBJ2-1; 11 bases are a match to TRBD1. CDR3 length equals 18 residues. Trimming removed 5 bases from V and 3 bases from J; junction bases left unmatched: 12. Germline V gene sequence: CDR1 MDHEN, CDR2 SYDVKM. The CDR3 here is CASSPSPGQGAIYNEQFF. The CDR3, as DNA: TGTGCCAGCAGTCCTTCCCCCGGACAGGGGGCCATCTACAATGAGCAGTTCTTC.

The V call is TRBV4-3, the J call TRBJ2-3, with 9 bases lining up with TRBD1. The CDR3 runs to 15 residues. Germline-derived CDR1 and CDR2 are LGHNA and YSLEER. V was pared by 3 bases and J by 6 bases, with 7 bases of the junction left unmatched. CDR3 loop: CASSQRDRVRDTQYF. The CDR3 DNA reads as TGCGCCAGCAGCCAGAGGGACAGGGTCAGGGATACGCAGTATTTT.

This sequence joins TRBV10-3 and TRBJ2-5; 7 nucleotides agree with TRBD1. After removal of 3 bases from V and 5 bases from J, the junction contained 6 bases not matched to a gene. CDR1 ENHRY and CDR2 SYGVKD come from the germline V gene. This CDR3 is 14 amino acids long. The CDR3 DNA reads as TGTGCCATCAGTGACCCCGGGACAGAGGAGACCCAGTACTTC. This encodes CAISDPGTEETQYF.

This sequence joins TRBV4-1 and TRBJ2-5; D remains unclear. With 6 bases removed from V and 5 bases from J, the gap between germline ends came to 16 bases. The CDR3 is 14 residues long. Germline CDR1 is MGHRA and CDR2 is YSYEKL. The CDR3 here is CASSLRYPGETQYF. The CDR3, as DNA: TGCGCCAGCAGTTTACGCTACCCTGGCGAGACCCAGTACTTC.

The CDR3, as DNA: TGCAGCGCCACCCGGGGACAGGGGGCAATGCAGTACTTC. It is translated as CSATRGQGAMQYF. This chain connects TRBV29-1 to TRBJ2-7; 12 nucleotides align to TRBD1. V was clipped by 7 bases and J by 9 bases; unmatched bases: 10. Germline CDR1 reads SQVTM; CDR2 reads ANQGSEA. This CDR3 region has 13 residues.

This sequence joins TRBV7-9 and TRBJ2-6; 8 bases fit TRBD2. V was clipped by 4 bases and J by 1 base; unmatched bases: 9. The CDR3 has 18 amino acids. Germline V gives CDR1 SEHNR, CDR2 FQNEAQ (reference sequence). CDR3 in DNA: TGTGCCAGCAGCTCCGGGGGGGGAATCCTGTCTGGGGCCAACGTCCTGACTTTC. Its translation is CASSSGGGILSGANVLTF.

The J gene is TRBJ1-1, the V gene TRBV28; maybe TRBD1 (6 bases). Trimming left V 6 bases short and J 4 bases short, with 18 bases between. The germline V gene has CDR1 MDHEN and CDR2 SYDVKM. The CDR3 length is 15 residues. CDR3 DNA sequence: TGTGCCAGCAGCATTTCGACAGGATTCATCACTGAAGCTTTCTTT. Its translation is CASSISTGFITEAFF.